The present T cell receptor (beta chain) was sequenced within a study of T cells in Graves' hyperthyroidism and ophthalmopathy. In its sample, this clonotype was seen many times. Cells are PBMCs isolated from around 10 ml of fresh blood. Germline lookup yields CDR1 MDHEN and CDR2 SYDVKM. CDR3 size: 14 residues. The V and J ends lost 5 bases and 5 bases respectively, with 15 bases between them. Using RNA transcripts as the source, TCR beta CDR3 regions were amplified. HTBI primers drove first-round RT-PCR of the TCR CDR3. One entry per CDR3 protein, called by TCRdb with MiXCR from the multiplex PCR reads. The table has 620,000 or so distinct CDR3 sequences, roughly 15% seen once.

The V call is TRBV28, the J call TRBJ2-5; D gene ambiguous. The origin of this receptor is a woman in her fifties or sixties with Graves' ophthalmopathy. The sequenced sample was blood. CDR3 loop: CASSRHGDRETQYF. The CDR3 DNA follows: TGTGCCAGCAGTCGACATGGGGATCGGGAGACCCAGTACTTC.